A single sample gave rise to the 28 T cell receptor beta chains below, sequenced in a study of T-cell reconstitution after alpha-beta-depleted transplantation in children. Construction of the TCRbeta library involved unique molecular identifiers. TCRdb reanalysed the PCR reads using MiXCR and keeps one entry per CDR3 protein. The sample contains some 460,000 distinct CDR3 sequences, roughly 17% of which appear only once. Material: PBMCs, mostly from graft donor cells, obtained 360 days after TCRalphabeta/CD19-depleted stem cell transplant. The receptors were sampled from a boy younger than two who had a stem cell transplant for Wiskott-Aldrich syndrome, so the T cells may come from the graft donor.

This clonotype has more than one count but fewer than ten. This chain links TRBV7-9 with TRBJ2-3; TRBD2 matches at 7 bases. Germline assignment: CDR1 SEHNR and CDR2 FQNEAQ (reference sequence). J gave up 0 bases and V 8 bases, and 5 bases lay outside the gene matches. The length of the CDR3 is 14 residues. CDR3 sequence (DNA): TGTGCCAGCCACCTCGGGGGGAGCACAGATACGCAGTATTTT. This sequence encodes CASHLGGSTDTQYF.

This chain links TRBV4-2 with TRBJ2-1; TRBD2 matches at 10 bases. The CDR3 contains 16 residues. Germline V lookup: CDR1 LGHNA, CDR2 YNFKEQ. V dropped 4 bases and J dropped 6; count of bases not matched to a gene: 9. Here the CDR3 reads CASSPGEVAGGNEQFF. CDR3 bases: TGTGCCAGCAGCCCAGGCGAGGTAGCGGGAGGCAATGAGCAGTTCTTC.

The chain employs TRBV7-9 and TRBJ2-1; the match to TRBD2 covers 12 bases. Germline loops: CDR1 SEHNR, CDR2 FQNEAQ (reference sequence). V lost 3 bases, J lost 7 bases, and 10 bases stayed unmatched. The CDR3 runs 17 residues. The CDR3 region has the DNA TGTGCCAGCAGCTTTGGGGCACTAGCGGGGGGCAAGAATGAGCAGTTCTTC. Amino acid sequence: CASSFGALAGGKNEQFF.

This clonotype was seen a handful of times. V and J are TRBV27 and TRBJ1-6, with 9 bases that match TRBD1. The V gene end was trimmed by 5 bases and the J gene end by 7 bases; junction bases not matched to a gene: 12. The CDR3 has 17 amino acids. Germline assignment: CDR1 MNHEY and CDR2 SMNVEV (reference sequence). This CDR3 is CASSRTGAALINSPLHF. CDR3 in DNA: TGTGCCAGCAGTCGGACAGGGGCCGCTCTTATAAATTCACCCCTCCACTTT.

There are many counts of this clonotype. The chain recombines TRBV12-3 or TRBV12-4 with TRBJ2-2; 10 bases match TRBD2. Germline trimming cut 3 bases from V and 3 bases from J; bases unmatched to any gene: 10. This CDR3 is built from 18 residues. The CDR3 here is CASSLGSGRAPDTGELFF. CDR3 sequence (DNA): TGTGCCAGCAGTTTGGGAAGCGGGAGGGCCCCGGACACCGGGGAGCTGTTTTTT.

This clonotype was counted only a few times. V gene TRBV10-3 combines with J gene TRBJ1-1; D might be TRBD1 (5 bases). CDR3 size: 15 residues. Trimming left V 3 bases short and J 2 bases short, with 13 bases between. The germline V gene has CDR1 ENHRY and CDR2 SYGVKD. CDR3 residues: CAISEVRQGNTEAFF. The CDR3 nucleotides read TGTGCCATCAGTGAAGTTAGGCAGGGAAACACTGAAGCTTTCTTT.

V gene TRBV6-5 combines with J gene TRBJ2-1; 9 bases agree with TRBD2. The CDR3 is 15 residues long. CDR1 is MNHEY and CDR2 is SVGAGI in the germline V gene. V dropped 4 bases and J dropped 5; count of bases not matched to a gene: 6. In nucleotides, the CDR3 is TGTGCCAGCAGTTTTACTAGCGGGCCTCACAATGAGCAGTTCTTC. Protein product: CASSFTSGPHNEQFF.

This chain's CDR3 is CASSLERVGANVLTF. CDR3 nucleotide sequence: TGTGCCAGCAGCTTGGAGAGGGTTGGGGCCAACGTCCTGACTTTC. The chain is built from TRBV5-5 and TRBJ2-6; D possibly corresponds to TRBD2 (5 bases). The CDR3 consists of 15 residues. The V gene lost 0 bases and the J gene lost 3 bases, with 7 bases spanning the gap. The germline gives CDR1 SGHKS, CDR2 YYEKEE (reference sequence).

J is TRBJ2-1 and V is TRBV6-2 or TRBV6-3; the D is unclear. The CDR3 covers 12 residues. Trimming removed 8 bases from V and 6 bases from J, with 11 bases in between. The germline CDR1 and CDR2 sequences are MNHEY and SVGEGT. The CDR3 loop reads CASHGPSNEQFF. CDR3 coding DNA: TGTGCCAGCCACGGACCATCCAATGAGCAGTTCTTC.

CDR3 coding DNA: TGCGCCAGCAGCTTTCCGGGGGAAGAGACCCAGTACTTC. It codes for CASSFPGEETQYF. The rearrangement joins TRBV5-1 to TRBJ2-5; D may be TRBD2 (6 bases). This CDR3 spans 13 amino acids. The germline gives CDR1 SGHRS, CDR2 YFSETQ. V shed 2 bases and J shed 3 bases, with 8 bases lying between them.

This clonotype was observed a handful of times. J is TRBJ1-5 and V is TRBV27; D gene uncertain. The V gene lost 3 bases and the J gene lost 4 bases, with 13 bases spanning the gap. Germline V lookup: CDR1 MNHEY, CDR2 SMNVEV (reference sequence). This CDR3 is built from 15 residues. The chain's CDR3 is CASSFSGGGNQPQHF. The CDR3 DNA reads TGTGCCAGCAGTTTCTCGGGCGGTGGGAATCAGCCCCAGCATTTT.

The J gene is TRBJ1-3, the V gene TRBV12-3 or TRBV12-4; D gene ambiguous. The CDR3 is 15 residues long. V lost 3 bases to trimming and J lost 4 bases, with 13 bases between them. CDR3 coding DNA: TGTGCCAGCAGTTTGGGTATGCCAAGAGGAAACACCATATATTTT. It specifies CASSLGMPRGNTIYF.

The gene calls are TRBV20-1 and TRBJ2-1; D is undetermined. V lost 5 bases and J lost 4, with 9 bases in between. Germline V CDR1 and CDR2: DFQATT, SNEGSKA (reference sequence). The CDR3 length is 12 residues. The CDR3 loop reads CSAARVYNEQFF. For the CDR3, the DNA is TGCAGTGCTGCTAGGGTATACAATGAGCAGTTCTTC.

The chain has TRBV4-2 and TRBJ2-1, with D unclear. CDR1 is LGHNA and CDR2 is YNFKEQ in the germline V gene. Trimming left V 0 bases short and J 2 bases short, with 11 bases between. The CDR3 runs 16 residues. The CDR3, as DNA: TGTGCCAGCAGCCAAGAGGGGTCGCGACCCTACAATGAGCAGTTCTTC. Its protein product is CASSQEGSRPYNEQFF.

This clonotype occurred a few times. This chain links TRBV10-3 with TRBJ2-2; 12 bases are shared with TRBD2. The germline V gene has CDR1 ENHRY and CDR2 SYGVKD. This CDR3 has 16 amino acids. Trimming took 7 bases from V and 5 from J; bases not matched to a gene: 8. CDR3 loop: CAIKRRLAGDTGELFF. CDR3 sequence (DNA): TGTGCCATCAAACGCAGACTAGCGGGGGATACCGGGGAGCTGTTTTTT.

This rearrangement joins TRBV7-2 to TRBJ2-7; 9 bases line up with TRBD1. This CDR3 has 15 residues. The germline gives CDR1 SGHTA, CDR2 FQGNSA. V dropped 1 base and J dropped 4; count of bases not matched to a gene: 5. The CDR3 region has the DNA TGTGCCAGCAGCTTAGGGACAGGGGACTTTTACGAGCAGTACTTC. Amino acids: CASSLGTGDFYEQYF.

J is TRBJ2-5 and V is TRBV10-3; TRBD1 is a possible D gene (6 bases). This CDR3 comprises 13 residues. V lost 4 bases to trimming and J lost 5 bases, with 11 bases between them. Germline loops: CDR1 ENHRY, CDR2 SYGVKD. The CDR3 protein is CAISGQDKETQYF. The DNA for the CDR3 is TGTGCCATCAGTGGACAGGATAAGGAGACCCAGTACTTC.

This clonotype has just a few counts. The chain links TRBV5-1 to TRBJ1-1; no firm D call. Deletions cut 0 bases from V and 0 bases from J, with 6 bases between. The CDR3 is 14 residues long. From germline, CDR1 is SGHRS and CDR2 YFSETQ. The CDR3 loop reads CASSLVSMNTEAFF. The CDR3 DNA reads TGCGCCAGCAGCTTGGTGTCCATGAACACTGAAGCTTTCTTT.

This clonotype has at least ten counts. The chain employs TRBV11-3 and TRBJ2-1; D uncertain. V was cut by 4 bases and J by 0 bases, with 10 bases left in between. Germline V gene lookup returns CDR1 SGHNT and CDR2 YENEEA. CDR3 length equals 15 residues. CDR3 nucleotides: TGTGCCAGCAGCTCTGACTCGAGCTCCTACAATGAGCAGTTCTTC. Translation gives CASSSDSSSYNEQFF.

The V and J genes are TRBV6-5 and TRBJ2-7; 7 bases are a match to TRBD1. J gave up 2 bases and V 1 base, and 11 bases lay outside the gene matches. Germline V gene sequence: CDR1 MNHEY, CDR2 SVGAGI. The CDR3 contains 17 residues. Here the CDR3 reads CASSYWDSTVPTYEQYF. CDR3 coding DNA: TGTGCCAGCAGTTACTGGGACAGTACGGTTCCAACCTACGAGCAGTACTTC.

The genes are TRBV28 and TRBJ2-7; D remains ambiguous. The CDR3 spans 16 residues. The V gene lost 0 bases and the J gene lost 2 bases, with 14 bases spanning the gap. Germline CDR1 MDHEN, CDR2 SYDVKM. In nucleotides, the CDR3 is TGTGCCAGCAGTTTATGGCCCCTGACTCCTACCTACGAGCAGTACTTC. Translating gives CASSLWPLTPTYEQYF.

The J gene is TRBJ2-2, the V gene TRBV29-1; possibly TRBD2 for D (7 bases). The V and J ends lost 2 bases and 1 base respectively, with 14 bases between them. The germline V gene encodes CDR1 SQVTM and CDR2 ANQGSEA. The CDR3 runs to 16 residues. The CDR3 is CSVELRGGQNTGELFF. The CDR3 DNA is TGCAGCGTTGAATTGAGGGGGGGACAGAACACCGGGGAGCTGTTTTTT.

The CDR3 here is CATSDLPPGAGLPTDTQYF. The CDR3 DNA sequence: TGTGCCACCAGTGATTTACCCCCGGGGGCGGGTTTACCCACAGATACGCAGTATTTT. This chain links TRBV24-1 with TRBJ2-3; D is possibly TRBD1 or TRBD2 (6 bases each). Per the germline V gene, CDR1 is KGHDR and CDR2 is SFDVKD. Trimming cost V 1 base and J 2 bases, with 21 bases left between them. The CDR3 has 19 residues.

CDR3 amino acids: CASSATGTAYNEQFF. Written as DNA, the CDR3 is TGCGCCAGCAGTGCAACCGGGACAGCCTACAATGAGCAGTTCTTC. The rearrangement links TRBV10-2 to TRBJ2-1; 7 nucleotides agree with TRBD1. With V trimmed by 4 bases and J by 2 bases, 5 bases remained unmatched. The CDR3 sequence is 15 residues long. The germline CDR1 and CDR2 sequences are WSHSY and SAAADI.

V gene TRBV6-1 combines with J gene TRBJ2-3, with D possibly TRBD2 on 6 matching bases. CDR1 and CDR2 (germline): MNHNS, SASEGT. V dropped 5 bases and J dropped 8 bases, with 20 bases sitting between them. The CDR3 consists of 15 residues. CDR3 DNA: TGTGCCAGCAGTAGAGGGAAGGGAGGTGAAAGTACGCAGTATTTT. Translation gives CASSRGKGGESTQYF.

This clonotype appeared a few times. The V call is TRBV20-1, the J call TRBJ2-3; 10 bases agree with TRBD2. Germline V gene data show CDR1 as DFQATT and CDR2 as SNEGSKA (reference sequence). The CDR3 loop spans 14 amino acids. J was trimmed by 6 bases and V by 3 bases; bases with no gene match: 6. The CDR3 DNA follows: TGCAGTGCTAGCTCTAGCGGGGGAGGGGATACGCAGTATTTT. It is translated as CSASSSGGGDTQYF.

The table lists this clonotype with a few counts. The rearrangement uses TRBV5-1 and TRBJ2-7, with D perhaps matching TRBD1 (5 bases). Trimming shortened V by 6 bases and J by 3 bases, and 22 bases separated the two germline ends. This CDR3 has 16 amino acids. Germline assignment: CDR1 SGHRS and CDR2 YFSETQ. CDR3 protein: CASTLLGPSSVYEQYF. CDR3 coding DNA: TGCGCCAGCACCCTACTGGGGCCCTCCTCCGTCTACGAGCAGTACTTC.

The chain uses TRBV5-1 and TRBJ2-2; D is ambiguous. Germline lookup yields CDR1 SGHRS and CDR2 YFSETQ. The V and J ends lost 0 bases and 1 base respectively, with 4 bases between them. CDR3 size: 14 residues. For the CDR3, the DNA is TGCGCCAGCAGCTTGGATCAGAACACCGGGGAGCTGTTTTTT. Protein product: CASSLDQNTGELFF.